This T cell receptor (beta chain) was identified in a study of cytomegalovirus exposure and HLA in healthy donors (dated by TCRdb to the late 2010s). In the study overall: An earlier analysis of approximately 550 of the donors reported 250 to 300 Gb of sequence data and 120 million or so unique TCR beta sequences from 150 million to 200 million T cells. An early release that covered fewer than 800 HLA-typed donors contained around 300 gigabases of sequencing data and tens of millions of unique TCR sequences. Of the 300 to 500 genotyped donors, roughly 80% were placed in the genetic ancestry cluster associated with self-reported Caucasian donors. The study was designed to test whether signatures of past pathogen exposure could be identified by cataloging public T cell receptors. The study profiled the T cell repertoires of 550 to 700 subjects by immunosequencing and related them to cytomegalovirus serostatus. Besides the first cohort of 666 subjects, a separate validation cohort made up of over 95 different subjects was used. High-throughput TCR immunosequencing, statistical association of individual TCRs with disease status, and machine learning were combined to predict cytomegalovirus infection status. To study patterns of TCR occurrence, a later analysis re-analyzed previously published TCR beta repertoires from 600 to 750 donors and added high-resolution HLA genotyping. Rather than using new phenotypic data, the later analysis identified candidate immune exposures from TCR beta sequences and from how often those sequences occurred across donors. In an earlier analysis of over 550 of the donors, high-throughput TCR beta sequencing was used to judge whether each TCR beta V gene segment behaved as functional or pseudogenic. Donor age, sex, ethnicity and CMV serostatus were compiled together with the repertoire data. In a later genetic analysis, genome-wide SNP genotypes for about 55% of the roughly 670 donors were used, and that subset was treated as a discovery cohort. Every repertoire in the discovery cohort had been generated on one and the same sequencing platform. HLA typing included class I and class II loci at four-digit resolution. Typing coverage differed by locus: A, B, C, DRB1 and DQB1 were typed in roughly 629-630 donors, DQA1 in 522, DPA1 in around 610, and DPB1 in approximately 450. Because of strong linkage in the cohort, roughly five DR-DQ haplotypes were treated as single units for association and clustering. Among around 400 genotyped donors of the cohort, an average of roughly 230,000 unique TCR beta nucleotide sequences was sequenced per donor, of which roughly 17% were non-productive. What the research found in general, with its limitations: A further reported finding was that TCR beta sequences accurately predicted the HLA-A and HLA-B alleles for most subjects in the first cohort. In an earlier analysis of roughly 560 of the donors, most TCR beta V segments were observed in productive rearrangements about 87% or about 30% of the time, broadly matching IMGT annotations. The 87-base-pair reads could not distinguish some IMGT-functional V segments, including TRBV6-2 and TRBV6-3, so those segments were excluded. Cytomegalovirus status was reported to be diagnosed by the classifier with high specificity and sensitivity in both the original and validation cohorts. Sequencing depth was assumed to be roughly uniform across donors in the presence/absence analyses, though that assumption may not hold. In a later analysis, the rate of TCR association differed among HLA loci, with DRB1 alleles having the most associated TCRs and HLA-C alleles having the fewest. According to a later genetic analysis, donors in an Asian-associated ancestry cluster had fewer N-insertions in productive TCRs than the roughly 700-donor mean. Assigning TCR associations to individual alleles was difficult when HLA alleles, especially DR and DQ, strongly co-occurred. According to a later analysis, most CMV-associated TCR beta chains appeared to be HLA-restricted, and the HLA associations seemed to be driven largely by CMV exposure. A later analysis found that HLA-associated TCR beta chains were more clonally expanded and had lower generation probabilities than equally common non-associated chains. Only TCR beta chains were sequenced in this cohort, and the absence of alpha or paired-chain data limited detectable features. A group of highly shared sequence variants was considered likely to be a technical artifact of the sequencing pipeline. A total of fewer than 200 TCR beta chains were listed by the study as associated with cytomegalovirus. Because HLA typing was missing for some donors at each locus, association tests included only the typed subset. For the cohort, immune exposure information was limited to CMV serostatus. Linkage disequilibrium might explain the correlated functional status among segregating V segments, but an unknown experimental factor could not be excluded. In a later analysis, several top co-occurrence clusters were reported to appear linked to parvovirus B19, influenza, CMV and Epstein-Barr virus. Most TCR sequences were seen in very few donors, while some public TCRs were found in many individuals. In a later genetic analysis, a missense DCLRE1C variant was associated with V-gene and J-gene trimming of TCR beta chains, and the association was replicated in an independent cohort. In vitro tests confirmed that a few of the cytomegalovirus-associated TCR beta chains recognize cytomegalovirus antigens. The authors suggested that the approach could potentially be generalized to other disease states and immunological phenotypes. At a false discovery rate of 0.05, a later analysis linked under 20,000 TCR beta sequences to specific HLA alleles. Because counts were too low, approximately 18 rarely observed V segments, including chromosome 9 orphons, were excluded from the earlier analysis of fewer than 650 of the donors.

Germline trimming: 3 bases from V, 4 bases from J; junction bases outside gene matches: 2. Looking up the germline V gene yields CDR1 MNHNS and CDR2 SASEGT. The CDR3 goes from the cysteine to the phenylalanine over 14 residues. Only the CDR3 DNA stays, 42 bases, in frame from base 1. Details on this clone: No cognate antigen has been identified for it. No quality values exist for individual bases; no much larger clone is one base distant.

Library creation used the immunoSEQ multiplex PCR assay. The multiplex PCR relied on a mix of 60 forward primers for TCR Vbeta segments and 13 reverse primers for TCR Jbeta segments. The CDR3 region of rearranged TCR beta genes was amplified from genomic DNA by a multiplex PCR assay. The Illumina HiSeq System was used to sequence the amplified TCR beta libraries as 87-base-pair reads. Per the source publication's procedure: In a later analysis, 80 million or so unique TCR beta chains were counted across the roughly 670 repertoires, and approximately 11 million of these chains were shared by at least two donors. A nearest-neighbor algorithm error-corrected the raw reads and collapsed the reads into unique sequences, merging closely related sequences to remove PCR and sequencing errors. CDR3 sequences were aligned to IMGT reference sequences to assign V, D and J gene segments. Each retained sequence needed at least a six-nucleotide match to both a V gene segment and a J gene segment. A rearrangement counted as productive if the CDR3 had no stop codons and remained in frame with V and J, and every other rearrangement counted as non-productive. CDR3 was defined according to IMGT convention as the region running from the second conserved V-encoded cysteine to the conserved J-encoded phenylalanine. Sequences without an unambiguous match to a single V gene segment were excluded from the earlier analysis of several hundred of the donors. In an earlier analysis of 500 to 750 of the donors, V segments were called functional above 56.7% productive rearrangements and were called segregating when the between-donor standard deviation exceeded 5%. A statistical classification framework was developed to diagnose cytomegalovirus status using the catalog of TCR beta chain sequences. A later analysis assigned V and J genes by comparing TCR nucleotide sequences with IMGT/GENE-DB human TR gene sequences. A later analysis assigned CDR3 sequences and most-parsimonious VDJ recombination scenarios with the TCRdist pipeline. In a later analysis, every TCR beta chain was defined by the combination of its CDR3 amino acid sequence and its V-gene family, and reads without a unique V-gene family were dropped. To address suspected cross-contamination and a sequencing artifact, a later analysis removed a few hundred highly shared, low-generation-probability nucleotide sequences. In a later analysis, a clonal expansion index for each public chain was calculated from normalized within-repertoire ranks of inferred template counts. In a later analysis, generation probabilities were computed using a VDJ recombination model fitted to out-of-frame rearrangements, and the results were checked against IGoR. In a later analysis, hypergeometric tests were used to score TCR-TCR, TCR-HLA and TCR-CMV co-occurrence, with a repertoire-size bias correction applied to TCR pairs. A later analysis estimated false discovery rates by permuting HLA or CMV assignments 20 times. A later analysis grouped co-occurring TCRs with DBSCAN, adding TCRdist sequence similarity when clustering within HLA-allele-positive subsets. Co-occurrence clustering excluded repertoires with fewer than 30,000 or more than 120,000 public chains, plus five with anomalous nucleotide sharing. Here the immuneACCESS table is served through TCRdb, limited to in-frame sequences with V and J called. Missing clones are a known gap in these copies; in checked studies unresolved V genes cover under half, and the rest lacks a known reason. That table supplies the V and J calls and clone size; D and trimming were determined from the DNA. The sample table contains about 100,000 clones; only one count was recorded for 81% of them. Jointly, the top ten make up 2% to 2.5% of the sample.

The cohort was made up of several hundred healthy bone marrow donors. At the time of sampling, all cohort members were nominally healthy, though unrecorded immune exposures were likely present. The donor tested CMV seronegative, placing the donor among the 350 or so seronegative members of the cohort. A peripheral blood sample was collected from each donor, and TCR beta sequencing was performed on peripheral blood mononuclear cells. Genomic DNA extraction from the blood cell samples was performed with the Qiagen DNeasy Blood Extraction Kit. Sequencing was carried out using PBMCs. This clonotype was sampled from a man between 25 and 39 years old in good health and CMV-seronegative. Recombination linked TRBV6-1 to TRBJ2-1, and 8 junction bases match TRBD2. The CDR3 protein sequence reads: CASSEASGYNEQFF. In nucleotides, the sequence is TGTGCCAGCAGTGAGGCTAGCGGGTACAATGAGCAGTTCTTC.